A selection of T cell receptor beta chains follows, all from one sample in a study of cytomegalovirus exposure and HLA in healthy donors. TCRdb keeps only in-frame clones here, not all; method: immunoSEQ multiplex PCR. Of about 86,000 clones detected, just over 70% appear once; the ten largest clones hold about 7.7%. Sequencing was carried out using PBMCs. The source is a man aged 55 to 70 in good health and CMV-seronegative. Each CDR3 is given with its conserved first and last residue. Each record gives: D gene, J gene, clone size, V gene, CDR3 protein, CDR3 DNA. D genes are given only for firm matches. Expanded clones get a size class; other rows say once, few or many, or leave the size out.

TRBD1,TRBJ1-1,NA,TRBV6-6,CASRSTGGYAEAFF,TGTGCCAGCAGATCCACAGGGGGCTACGCTGAAGCTTTCTTT
NA,TRBJ2-5,NA,TRBV21-1,CASSNSKQETQYF,TGTGCCAGCAGCAACTCTAAACAAGAGACCCAGTACTTC
NA,TRBJ2-1,few,TRBV9,CASSVRDISYNEQFF,TGTGCCAGCAGCGTCCGGGACATATCCTACAATGAGCAGTTCTTC
NA,TRBJ1-4,NA,TRBV5-1,CASSSTGLQEKLFF,TGCGCCAGCAGCTCTACAGGATTGCAGGAAAAACTGTTTTTT
TRBD2,TRBJ2-2,few,TRBV6-1,CASHLTSGSGELFF,TGTGCCAGCCACCTCACTAGCGGGAGTGGGGAGCTGTTTTTT
NA,TRBJ2-5,NA,TRBV6-1,CASSSQAETQYF,TGTGCCAGCAGTAGTCAAGCGGAGACCCAGTACTTC
TRBD1,TRBJ1-3,NA,TRBV4-2,CASSQGVAGGLGNTIYF,TGTGCCAGCAGCCAAGGCGTGGCAGGGGGCCTCGGAAACACCATATATTTT
TRBD1,TRBJ2-7,NA,TRBV25-1,CASRGDRDEQYF,TGTGCCAGCAGGGGGGACAGGGATGAGCAGTACTTC
TRBD1,TRBJ2-3,NA,TRBV19,CASGRPQGALSTDTQYF,TGTGCCAGTGGACGCCCACAGGGGGCTCTAAGCACAGATACGCAGTATTTT
NA,TRBJ1-6,NA,TRBV7-2,CASSPRGGQGSPLHF,TGTGCCAGCAGCCCAAGGGGGGGGCAGGGTTCACCCCTCCACTTT
TRBD1,TRBJ2-7,NA,TRBV19,CASSIGTGGGDEQYF,TGTGCCAGTAGTATAGGGACAGGGGGCGGCGACGAGCAGTACTTC
NA,TRBJ2-7,NA,TRBV6-1,CASSVGVLVGYEQYF,TGTGCCAGCAGTGTCGGGGTCCTAGTAGGGTACGAGCAGTACTTC
NA,TRBJ2-2,NA,TRBV15,CATSRDNVAGTNTGELFF,TGTGCCACCAGCAGAGATAACGTGGCGGGAACGAACACCGGGGAGCTGTTTTTT
TRBD1,TRBJ2-1,NA,TRBV5-6,CASSSPSTGGKNEQFF,TGTGCCAGCAGCTCGCCCTCGACAGGGGGCAAAAATGAGCAGTTCTTC
NA,TRBJ1-4,NA,TRBV30,CAWSDTAGGEKLFF,TGTGCCTGGAGTGATACAGCGGGAGGGGAAAAACTGTTTTTT
NA,TRBJ2-7,NA,TRBV6-6,CASSPAEEQYF,TGTGCCAGCAGCCCGGCGGAGGAGCAGTACTTC
NA,TRBJ1-4,NA,TRBV5-1,CASKTPGGAEEKLFF,TGCGCCAGTAAAACGCCGGGGGGTGCCGAAGAAAAACTGTTTTTT
NA,TRBJ1-1,NA,TRBV5-1,CASSLTGTLNTEAFF,TGCGCCAGCAGCTTGACCGGGACACTTAACACTGAAGCTTTCTTT
NA,TRBJ1-2,few,TRBV6-6,CASSYLGTTLQSYTF,TGTGCCAGCAGTTACCTCGGGACTACCCTACAAAGCTACACCTTC
TRBD2,TRBJ2-5,NA,TRBV2,CASLLAGANQETQYF,TGTGCCAGCTTATTAGCGGGGGCAAACCAAGAGACCCAGTACTTC
TRBD1,TRBJ1-1,NA,TRBV7-9,CASSSLGQGVTEAFF,TGTGCCAGCAGCTCCCTGGGACAGGGGGTTACTGAAGCTTTCTTT
NA,TRBJ2-7,NA,TRBV12-5,CASGPDSYEQYF,TGTGCTAGTGGTCCAGACAGTTACGAGCAGTACTTC
NA,TRBJ2-1,NA,TRBV7-8,CASSYSGSEQFF,TGTGCCAGCAGCTATAGCGGCAGTGAGCAGTTCTTC
TRBD2,TRBJ2-7,NA,TRBV25-1,CASSDSSGILYEQYF,TGTGCCAGCAGTGATAGCAGCGGGATCCTCTACGAGCAGTACTTC
TRBD2,TRBJ2-2,few,TRBV7-8,CASSQGTRQGGELFF,TGTGCCAGCAGCCAAGGGACTAGGCAGGGCGGGGAGCTGTTTTTT
NA,TRBJ1-1,NA,TRBV7-9,CASSPTSGAFF,TGTGCCAGCAGCCCTACGTCCGGAGCTTTCTTT
NA,TRBJ2-7,NA,TRBV5-6,CASSLFQATSYEQYF,TGTGCCAGCAGCTTGTTTCAGGCTACCTCCTACGAGCAGTACTTC
TRBD1,TRBJ2-7,NA,TRBV5-1,CASSISGTGGHEQYF,TGCGCCAGCAGCATTTCCGGGACAGGAGGCCACGAGCAGTACTTC